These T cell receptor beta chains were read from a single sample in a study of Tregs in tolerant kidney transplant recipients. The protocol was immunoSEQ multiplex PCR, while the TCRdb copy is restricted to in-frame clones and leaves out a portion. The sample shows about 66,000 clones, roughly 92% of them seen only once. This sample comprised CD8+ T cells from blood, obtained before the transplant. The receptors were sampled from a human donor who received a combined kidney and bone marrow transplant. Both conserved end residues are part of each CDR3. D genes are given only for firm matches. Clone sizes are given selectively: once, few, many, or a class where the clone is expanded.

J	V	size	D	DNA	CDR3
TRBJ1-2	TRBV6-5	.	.	TGTGCCAGCAGCTTCACAGGGACCTATGGCTACACCTTC	CASSFTGTYGYTF
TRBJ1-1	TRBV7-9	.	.	TGTGCCAGCAGCTTAGCGCGGGGTTTCGAAGCTTTCTTT	CASSLARGFEAFF
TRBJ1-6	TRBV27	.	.	TGTGCCAGCAGTTTAGAGGAGAACAATTCACCCCTCCACTTT	CASSLEENNSPLHF
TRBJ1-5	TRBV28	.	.	TGTGCCAGCAGTTTAGAGGTTTATAGCAATCAGCCCCAGCATTTT	CASSLEVYSNQPQHF
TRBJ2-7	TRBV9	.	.	TGTGCCAGCAGCTTTGAAGGGGCCGACGAGCAGTACTTC	CASSFEGADEQYF
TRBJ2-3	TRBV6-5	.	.	TGTGCCAGCAGTTACGGTCTAGCGGATACGCAGTATTTT	CASSYGLADTQYF
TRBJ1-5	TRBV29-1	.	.	TGCAGCGGGAAGACAGGACCGGGGTATCAGCCCCAGCATTTT	CSGKTGPGYQPQHF
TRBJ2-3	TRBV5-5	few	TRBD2	TGTGCCAGCAGCTCTGTTCCGGGACTAGCGGGGGAGGATACGCAGTATTTT	CASSSVPGLAGEDTQYF
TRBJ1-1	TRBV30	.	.	TGTGCCTGGGGGCGTGGGAACACTGAAGCTTTCTTT	CAWGRGNTEAFF
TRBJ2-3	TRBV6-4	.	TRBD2	TGTGCCAGCTCTGAGCGGGGAGGGACAGATACGCAGTATTTT	CASSERGGTDTQYF
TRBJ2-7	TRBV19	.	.	TGTGCCAGTAGTATATCTGGGGCGTCTTTTCACGAGCAGTACTTC	CASSISGASFHEQYF
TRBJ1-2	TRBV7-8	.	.	TGTGCCAGCAGCTTAGCGTTGCCTGCTACCGGTAACTATGGCTACACCTTC	CASSLALPATGNYGYTF
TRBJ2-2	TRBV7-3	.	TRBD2	TGTGCCAGCAGGTCCGGGACTAGCCGAACCGGGGAGCTGTTTTTT	CASRSGTSRTGELFF